These 23 T cell receptor beta chains originate from one sample sequenced in a study of T cell changes during pregnancy in multiple sclerosis. Assay: immunoSEQ multiplex PCR; the TCRdb copy retains only in-frame clones and omits some. The table has 60,000 or so clones, nearly 90% seen once. Specimen: peripheral blood, collected in the first trimester of pregnancy. Source of these receptors: a female donor with multiple sclerosis, enrolled in a pregnancy study.

V and J are TRBV5-5 and TRBJ2-1, with 9 bases lining up with TRBD1. The CDR3 has 13 amino acids. CDR1 is SGHKS, CDR2 YYEKEE, per germline (reference sequence). V shed 6 bases and J 7 bases; nucleotides not matched to a gene: 5. The CDR3 reads CASTGQGRNEQFF. CDR3 sequence (DNA): TGTGCCAGCACCGGACAGGGGCGGAATGAGCAGTTCTTC.

This clone was found once. The chain carries TRBV7-6 and TRBJ2-7; 8 bases line up with TRBD1. J was trimmed by 4 bases and V by 5 bases; bases with no gene match: 7. The CDR3 has 14 residues. Germline V lookup: CDR1 SGHVS, CDR2 FNYEAQ. CDR3 DNA: TGTGCCAGCAGCCTTGGACAGGGTCTATACGAGCAGTACTTC. It translates to CASSLGQGLYEQYF. Full variable domain (missing parts from reference TRBV7-6 and TRBJ2-7): GAGVSQSPRYKVTKRGQDVALRCDPISGHVSLYWYRQALGQGPEFLTYFNYEAQQDKSGLPNDRFSAERPEGSISTLTIQRTEQRDSAMYRCASSLGQGLYEQYFGPGTRLTVT.

The CDR3: CASSVGNAETQYF. The CDR3 DNA is TGTGCCAGTAGTGTCGGGAACGCGGAGACCCAGTACTTC. The chain couples TRBV19 to TRBJ2-5; TRBD2 might be the D (5 bases). The CDR3 totals 13 residues. Per the germline V gene, CDR1 is LNHDA and CDR2 is SQIVND (reference sequence). V lost 5 bases, J lost 5 bases, and 12 bases lay in between.

The chain combines TRBV5-6 with TRBJ2-7, with D possibly matching TRBD1 (5 bases). The CDR3 extends over 15 amino acids. The V end was cut by 1 base, the J end by 3 bases, with 14 bases between. CDR1 SGHDT and CDR2 YYEEEE come from the germline V gene. The CDR3 protein is CASSLQGMGGYEQYF. The CDR3 region has the DNA TGTGCCAGCAGCTTGCAGGGTATGGGTGGCTACGAGCAGTACTTC.

The CDR3 loop is CASGGRTSRVTLANTGELFF. DNA for the CDR3: TGTGCCAGCGGAGGCCGGACTAGCAGAGTTACCCTCGCGAACACCGGGGAGCTGTTTTTT. J is TRBJ2-2 and V is TRBV21-1; TRBD2 reflects the table's D call only, with no check against the DNA. TRBV21-1 is shown as a pseudogene. The length of the CDR3 is 20 residues.

The gene calls are TRBV6-5 and TRBJ1-3; D remains unclear. The CDR3 loop spans 14 amino acids. The V end was cut by 9 bases, the J end by 0 bases, with 12 bases between. The germline CDR1 and CDR2 sequences are MNHEY and SVGAGI. The CDR3 protein is CASYEFSSGNTIYF. The CDR3 coding sequence is TGTGCCAGTTACGAGTTTAGCTCTGGAAACACCATATATTTT.

The chain combines TRBV27 with TRBJ2-1, with 10 bases that match TRBD1. V shed 5 bases, J shed 7 bases, and the junction held 2 bases outside the gene matches. The CDR3 has 13 amino acids. CDR1 is MNHEY and CDR2 is SMNVEV in the germline V gene (reference sequence). DNA for the CDR3: TGTGCCAGCAGTCAGGACAGGGGGAATGAGCAGTTCTTC. This sequence encodes CASSQDRGNEQFF.

This chain links TRBV7-9 with TRBJ2-5, with 10 bases identical to TRBD2. CDR3 length equals 14 residues. CDR1 is SEHNR, CDR2 FQNEAQ, per germline (reference sequence). V lost 5 bases, J lost 3 bases, and 3 bases stayed unmatched. This CDR3 reads CASSPLAGEETQYF. CDR3 sequence (DNA): TGTGCCAGCAGCCCGCTAGCGGGGGAAGAGACCCAGTACTTC.

This sequence joins TRBV11-1 and TRBJ2-1, with 13 bases aligning to TRBD2. Germline V gene sequence: CDR1 SGHAT, CDR2 FQDESV (reference sequence). This CDR3 has 18 residues. With 1 base clipped from V and 4 bases from J, the junction kept 7 bases outside the gene matches. The CDR3 protein is CASSLGAPGLAGYNEQFF. For the CDR3, the DNA is TGTGCCAGCAGCTTAGGAGCACCGGGACTAGCGGGATACAATGAGCAGTTCTTC. Full variable domain (outside the CDR3, taken from reference TRBV11-1 and TRBJ2-1): EAEVAQSPRYKITEKSQAVAFWCDPISGHATLYWYRQILGQGPELLVQFQDESVVDDSQLPKDRFSAERLKGVDSTLKIQPAELGDSAMYLCASSLGAPGLAGYNEQFFGPGTRLTVL.

The chain has TRBV11-2 and TRBJ2-3; D is unresolved. The germline V and J ends were trimmed by 1 base and 2 bases, with 10 bases remaining between them. This CDR3 contains 15 residues. CDR1 SGHAT and CDR2 FQNNGV come from the germline V gene. The CDR3 spells CASSLASTPTDTQYF. Written as DNA, the CDR3 is TGTGCCAGCAGCTTAGCGTCCACTCCCACAGATACGCAGTATTTT.

The chain uses TRBV29-1 and TRBJ1-2, with D unresolved. V was trimmed by 2 bases and J by 1 base, leaving 11 bases between them. The V gene's germline CDR1 is SQVTM and CDR2 ANQGSEA. CDR3 length: 14 amino acids. DNA of the CDR3: TGCAGCGTTGAAAACCCACAGAATAACTATGGCTACACCTTC. Translation gives CSVENPQNNYGYTF.

The rearrangement joins TRBV7-2 to TRBJ1-1; possible D gene TRBD1, 5 bases. Per the germline V gene, CDR1 is SGHTA and CDR2 is FQGNSA. The V gene lost 0 bases and the J gene lost 7 bases, with 15 bases spanning the gap. The CDR3 consists of 15 residues. The CDR3 reads CASSLAWAGLGEAFF. The CDR3 DNA reads as TGTGCCAGCAGCTTAGCTTGGGCAGGGTTGGGTGAAGCTTTCTTT.

V gene TRBV6-6 combines with J gene TRBJ2-3, with 11 bases identical to TRBD2. Germline values: CDR1 MNHNY, CDR2 SVGAGI (reference sequence). The CDR3 consists of 15 residues. Germline trimming cut 6 bases from V and 1 base from J; bases unmatched to any gene: 3. CDR3 DNA sequence: TGTGCCAGCAGACTAGCGGGGGTGGGCACAGATACGCAGTATTTT. Translated, it gives CASRLAGVGTDTQYF.

This chain uses TRBV29-1 with TRBJ2-1; 15 bases match TRBD2. Trimming took 5 bases from V and 7 from J; bases not matched to a gene: 3. Germline assignment: CDR1 SQVTM and CDR2 ANQGSEA. The length of the CDR3 is 14 residues. CDR3 protein: CSVYGTSGGNEQFF. The CDR3 nucleotides are TGCAGCGTTTACGGGACTAGCGGGGGGAATGAGCAGTTCTTC.

The chain carries TRBV9 and TRBJ2-1; perhaps TRBD2 as D (5 bases). Trimming stripped 4 bases from V and 4 bases from J, with 15 bases between. Germline-derived CDR1 and CDR2 are SGDLS and YYNGEE. The CDR3 contains 15 residues. Here the CDR3 reads CASSTRGVGYNEQFF. CDR3 nucleotides: TGTGCCAGCAGCACACGGGGAGTCGGATACAATGAGCAGTTCTTC.

The gene calls are TRBV11-2 and TRBJ2-2, with D perhaps TRBD2 (6 bases). V was clipped by 5 bases and J by 6 bases, with 16 bases between them. Germline values: CDR1 SGHAT, CDR2 FQNNGV. The CDR3 length is 15 residues. The CDR3 spells CASSGPGVGAGELFF. Here the CDR3 DNA reads TGTGCCAGCAGCGGTCCGGGGGTGGGGGCCGGGGAGCTGTTTTTT.

The CDR3 is CASSPSSGGYGYTF. Written as DNA, the CDR3 is TGTGCCAGCAGCCCGTCCTCAGGGGGCTATGGCTACACCTTC. This chain links TRBV11-2 with TRBJ1-2, with 7 positions matching TRBD1. CDR3 length: 14 residues. J was trimmed by 4 bases and V by 5 bases; bases with no gene match: 7. CDR1 is SGHAT, CDR2 FQNNGV, per germline. The whole variable domain, remainder taken from reference TRBV11-2 and TRBJ1-2, is EAGVAQSPRYKIIEKRQSVAFWCNPISGHATLYWYQQILGQGPKLLIQFQNNGVVDDSQLPKDRFSAERLKGVDSTLKIQPAKLEDSAVYLCASSPSSGGYGYTFGSGTRLTVV.

This chain joins TRBV4-1 and TRBJ2-1; maybe TRBD1 (5 bases). This CDR3 spans 14 amino acids. With 9 bases removed from V and 5 bases from J, the gap between germline ends came to 17 bases. Germline CDR1 reads MGHRA; CDR2 reads YSYEKL. The CDR3 nucleotides are TGCGCCAGTTCTCAAGGGGATATCAACAATGAGCAGTTCTTC. It encodes CASSQGDINNEQFF.

DNA for the CDR3: TGCGCCAGCAGCCAAGGAACGTTAGACAGATTCCACACTGAAGCTTTCTTT. Translating it yields CASSQGTLDRFHTEAFF. The chain has TRBV4-1 and TRBJ1-1, with D possibly TRBD1 on 5 matching bases. The length of the CDR3 is 17 residues. Trimming shortened V by 1 base and J by 3 bases, and 18 bases separated the two germline ends. Germline V gene lookup returns CDR1 MGHRA and CDR2 YSYEKL.

The rearrangement links TRBV5-1 to TRBJ2-7; 12 bases match TRBD1. With 1 base clipped from V and 0 bases from J, the junction kept 8 bases outside the gene matches. The germline V gene encodes CDR1 SGHRS and CDR2 YFSETQ. The CDR3 length is 18 residues. The CDR3 region has the DNA TGCGCCAGCAGCTTGACCGGGACAGGGGGCATTAGCTCCTACGAGCAGTACTTC. This sequence encodes CASSLTGTGGISSYEQYF.

J is TRBJ1-2 and V is TRBV19, with a possible D match to TRBD1 (5 bases). The ends were cut back, 5 bases at V and 5 bases at J, with 12 bases in the middle. This CDR3 has 13 residues. CDR1 is LNHDA and CDR2 is SQIVND in the germline V gene (reference sequence). The DNA for the CDR3 is TGTGCCAGTAGTGACCAGGGATCGTATGGCTACACCTTC. This codes for CASSDQGSYGYTF.

CDR3 coding DNA: TGTGCCAGTAGTAAACTATCGGGACAGATTAACACTGAAGCTTTCTTT. Protein sequence: CASSKLSGQINTEAFF. V and J are TRBV19 and TRBJ1-1, with 7 positions matching TRBD1. The CDR3 length is 16 residues. Per the germline V gene, CDR1 is LNHDA and CDR2 is SQIVND (reference sequence). The V and J ends lost 4 bases and 2 bases, in that order; junction bases with no gene match: 10.

J is TRBJ1-5 and V is TRBV6-5; D gene ambiguous. This CDR3 is 15 amino acids long. The ends were cut back, 2 bases at V and 2 bases at J, with 10 bases in the middle. The germline gives CDR1 MNHEY, CDR2 SVGAGI. The CDR3 DNA reads TGTGCCAGCAGTTACCGGGAGGGTGGCAATCAGCCCCAGCATTTT. Protein product: CASSYREGGNQPQHF.